These 20 T cell receptor beta chains share one sample of origin, sequenced in a study of blood T cell repertoires in COVID-19. Clones were read by immunoSEQ multiplex PCR, and TCRdb kept only the in-frame ones, dropping some. The sample includes some 180,000 clones, 80% to 90% of them seen just once. Sequences were obtained from peripheral blood. The source is an older woman who had recovered from COVID-19.

The V gene is TRBV19, the J gene TRBJ2-7, with 8 bases aligning to TRBD1. This CDR3 has 15 residues. In germline, CDR1 is LNHDA, CDR2 SQIVND (reference sequence). V was pared by 9 bases and J by 4 bases, with 14 bases of the junction left unmatched. CDR3 DNA sequence: TGTGCCAGCTCGACAGGGGTTAAACTAGGGTACGAGCAGTACTTC. Encoded protein: CASSTGVKLGYEQYF.

The genes are TRBV6-5 and TRBJ1-2; D gene ambiguous. Trimming took off 1 base at V and 6 bases at J, with 12 bases between the two ends. The CDR3 contains 14 residues. CDR1 MNHEY and CDR2 SVGAGI come from the germline V gene. CDR3 sequence reads: CASSYFGGTDGYTF. The CDR3 DNA reads as TGTGCCAGCAGTTACTTCGGTGGTACGGATGGCTACACCTTC.

This chain joins TRBV5-4 and TRBJ1-4; D is unclear. Per germline, CDR1 SGHNT and CDR2 YYREEE (reference sequence). CDR3 length: 15 amino acids. V lost 5 bases to trimming and J lost 7 bases, with 18 bases between them. The CDR3 spells CASSLVAGPGEKLFF. The CDR3 DNA sequence: TGTGCCAGCAGTCTAGTGGCCGGCCCGGGTGAAAAACTGTTTTTT.

The V call is TRBV2, the J call TRBJ1-1, with D unresolved. Germline lookup yields CDR1 SNHLY and CDR2 FYNNEI. With 6 bases removed from V and 7 bases from J, the gap between germline ends came to 9 bases. The CDR3 has 11 residues. CDR3: CASSPQSEAFF. DNA for the CDR3: TGTGCCAGCAGCCCACAGAGTGAAGCTTTCTTT.

Details on this clone: The same CDR3 arises from other DNA sequences in this sample as well. The rearrangement uses TRBV12-3 or TRBV12-4 and TRBJ2-1; 7 bases agree with TRBD2. The CDR3 spans 12 residues. The trim removed 5 bases at V and 9 bases at J, leaving 4 bases unmatched. The CDR3 region has the DNA TGTGCCAGCAGTCCGGGGGAGGGTGAGCAGTTCTTC. Amino acid sequence: CASSPGEGEQFF.

The table lists this clone with a few counts. The chain couples TRBV18 to TRBJ1-4, with D possibly TRBD1 on 5 matching bases. Germline V CDR1 and CDR2: KGHSH, LQKENI. Trimming removed 3 bases from V and 0 bases from J, with 14 bases in between. This CDR3 spans 17 amino acids. The CDR3 region has the DNA TGTGCCAGCTCACCCCCGGGGGACGGGCCAACTAATGAAAAACTGTTTTTT. Its translation: CASSPPGDGPTNEKLFF.

The genes are TRBV5-1 and TRBJ2-3; 10 bases match TRBD2. The CDR3 is 21 residues long. V gave up 0 bases and J gave up 0 bases; unmatched junction bases: 16. From germline, CDR1 is SGHRS and CDR2 YFSETQ. The CDR3 region has the DNA TGCGCCAGCAGCTTGGGGTTAGCGGGGGGCCGACACCCTACTAGCACAGATACGCAGTATTTT. Amino acids: CASSLGLAGGRHPTSTDTQYF.

The rearrangement links TRBV7-2 to TRBJ1-2, with D perhaps TRBD1 (5 bases). The CDR3 spans 16 residues. The germline CDR1 and CDR2 sequences are SGHTA and FQGNSA. Trimming cost V 1 base and J 3 bases, with 15 bases left between them. CDR3 DNA sequence: TGTGCCAGCAGCTTAGGGTTTGGGGGACTCGACTATGGCTACACCTTC. Protein sequence: CASSLGFGGLDYGYTF.

V is TRBV27 and J is TRBJ2-7; D possibly corresponds to TRBD2 (6 bases). The CDR3 loop spans 15 amino acids. CDR1 is MNHEY and CDR2 is SMNVEV in the germline V gene (reference sequence). V lost 3 bases and J 2 bases, leaving 14 bases between the germline ends. The CDR3 loop is CASSFGGTSPYEQYF. The CDR3 nucleotides are TGTGCCAGCAGTTTCGGAGGGACCTCCCCCTACGAGCAGTACTTC.

The gene calls are TRBV20-1 and TRBJ1-1; no clear D gene. The CDR3 consists of 10 residues. Trimming left V 3 bases short and J 11 bases short, with 10 bases between. Germline loops: CDR1 DFQATT, CDR2 SNEGSKA (reference sequence). This chain's CDR3 is CSASDGWAFF. The DNA for the CDR3 is TGCAGTGCTAGTGACGGGTGGGCTTTCTTT.

The CDR3 spells CASSPLAGGPVEQFF. DNA of the CDR3: TGCGCCAGCAGCCCACTAGCGGGGGGGCCTGTTGAGCAGTTCTTC. The gene calls are TRBV5-1 and TRBJ2-1; 13 bases line up with TRBD2. Germline V CDR1 and CDR2: SGHRS, YFSETQ. V shed 4 bases, J shed 9 bases, and the junction held 7 bases outside the gene matches. The CDR3 consists of 15 residues. Looking up the rest from reference TRBV5-1 and TRBJ2-1 gives the full variable domain: KAGVTQTPRYLIKTRGQQVTLSCSPISGHRSVSWYQQTPGQGLQFLFEYFSETQRNKGNFPGRFSGRQFSNSRSEMNVSTLELGDSALYLCASSPLAGGPVEQFFGPGTRLTVL.

The chain is built from TRBV14 and TRBJ1-2; no firm D call. V lost 3 bases, J lost 2 bases, and 4 bases lay in between. The germline V gene encodes CDR1 SGHDN and CDR2 FVKESK. The CDR3 is 12 residues long. CDR3 sequence reads: CASSQANYGYTF. The CDR3 bases are TGTGCCAGCAGCCAGGCCAACTATGGCTACACCTTC.

The chain couples TRBV7-3 to TRBJ2-3, with 9 bases aligning to TRBD1. Germline V gene data show CDR1 as SGHTA and CDR2 as FQGTGA. V gave up 4 bases and J gave up 8 bases; unmatched junction bases: 4. CDR3 length equals 13 residues. CDR3 coding DNA: TGTGCCAGCAGCTCCGGACAGGGGAGTACGCAGTATTTT. Its translation is CASSSGQGSTQYF.

This clone was seen a single time. This chain connects TRBV29-1 to TRBJ2-3; 9 bases are a match to TRBD2. CDR3 length: 14 amino acids. V dropped 4 bases and J dropped 2; count of bases not matched to a gene: 4. Germline V gene data show CDR1 as SQVTM and CDR2 as ANQGSEA. CDR3 protein: CSVAAGGLTDTQYF. CDR3 nucleotide sequence: TGCAGCGTTGCCGCGGGAGGGCTCACAGATACGCAGTATTTT.

The rearrangement links TRBV4-1 to TRBJ2-7; 9 positions match TRBD1. Germline trimming cut 1 base from V and 5 bases from J; bases unmatched to any gene: 9. This CDR3 contains 16 residues. Germline values: CDR1 MGHRA, CDR2 YSYEKL. CDR3 bases: TGCGCCAGCAGCCAAGCCTACGTCTGGACAGGGGACGAGCAGTACTTC. As protein: CASSQAYVWTGDEQYF.

The chain combines TRBV6-5 with TRBJ1-2; D is undetermined. Trimming took 8 bases from V and 1 from J, leaving 11 bases between them. Germline V gene data show CDR1 as MNHEY and CDR2 as SVGAGI. This CDR3 is built from 13 residues. CDR3 residues: CASSWSVNYGYTF. CDR3 coding DNA: TGTGCCAGCTCTTGGTCAGTTAACTATGGCTACACCTTC.

This clone was detected only a few times. The genes are TRBV4-1 and TRBJ1-1, with a tentative D call TRBD1 (5 bases). Germline lookup yields CDR1 MGHRA and CDR2 YSYEKL. The CDR3 is 13 amino acids. Trimming shortened V by 4 bases and J by 5 bases, and 11 bases separated the two germline ends. The CDR3 DNA is TGCGCCAGCAGCCCAACCGGGGGAACTGAAGCTTTCTTT. Protein product: CASSPTGGTEAFF.

The rearrangement links TRBV6-5 to TRBJ2-7; 10 bases match TRBD1. Looked up from germline, CDR1 is MNHEY and CDR2 is SVGAGI. The CDR3 extends over 15 amino acids. Unmatched junction bases numbered 8, after V lost 7 bases and J lost 2 bases. CDR3 DNA sequence: TGTGCCAGCACAGAAGTGACAGGGGGCACCTACGAGCAGTACTTC. Residues: CASTEVTGGTYEQYF.

The DNA of the CDR3 is TGTGCCAGCAGCCCCCAGGGGGCTGGGAACACTGAAGCTTTCTTT. The encoded protein is CASSPQGAGNTEAFF. The chain is built from TRBV5-4 and TRBJ1-1; 8 nucleotides agree with TRBD1. This CDR3 region has 15 residues. Trimming took 4 bases from V and 1 from J; bases not matched to a gene: 6. Per germline, CDR1 SGHNT and CDR2 YYREEE (reference sequence).

This clone was counted many times. V is TRBV4-1 and J is TRBJ1-1; D call uncertain. There are 14 residues in the CDR3. Trimming stripped 3 bases from V and 0 bases from J, with 8 bases between. Germline values: CDR1 MGHRA, CDR2 YSYEKL. The CDR3 spells CASSHESVNTEAFF. CDR3 coding DNA: TGCGCCAGCAGCCATGAGAGCGTGAACACTGAAGCTTTCTTT.